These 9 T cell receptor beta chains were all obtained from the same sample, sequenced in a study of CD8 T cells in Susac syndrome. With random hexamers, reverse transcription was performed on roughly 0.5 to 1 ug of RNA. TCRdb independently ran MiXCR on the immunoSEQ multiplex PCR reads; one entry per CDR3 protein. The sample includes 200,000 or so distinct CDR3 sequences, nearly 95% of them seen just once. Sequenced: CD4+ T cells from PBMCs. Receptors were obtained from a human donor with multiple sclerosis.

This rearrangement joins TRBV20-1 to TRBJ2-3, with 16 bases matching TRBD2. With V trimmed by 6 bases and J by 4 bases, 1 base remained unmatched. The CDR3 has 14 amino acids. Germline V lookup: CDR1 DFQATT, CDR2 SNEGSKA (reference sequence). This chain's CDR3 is CSAGLAGGPDTQYF. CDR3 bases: TGCAGTGCGGGACTAGCGGGGGGGCCAGATACGCAGTATTTT.

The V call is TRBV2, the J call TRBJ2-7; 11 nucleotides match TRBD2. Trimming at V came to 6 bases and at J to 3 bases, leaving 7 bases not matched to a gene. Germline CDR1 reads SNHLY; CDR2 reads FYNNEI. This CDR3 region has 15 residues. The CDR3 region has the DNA TGTGCCAGCAGCCCGACTAGCGGGAAGCACTACGAGCAGTACTTC. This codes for CASSPTSGKHYEQYF.

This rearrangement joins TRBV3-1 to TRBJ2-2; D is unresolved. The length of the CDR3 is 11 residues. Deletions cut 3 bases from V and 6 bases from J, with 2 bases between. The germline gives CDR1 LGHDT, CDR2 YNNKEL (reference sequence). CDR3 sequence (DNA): TGTGCCAGCAGCCATGCCGGGGAGCTGTTTTTT. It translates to CASSHAGELFF.

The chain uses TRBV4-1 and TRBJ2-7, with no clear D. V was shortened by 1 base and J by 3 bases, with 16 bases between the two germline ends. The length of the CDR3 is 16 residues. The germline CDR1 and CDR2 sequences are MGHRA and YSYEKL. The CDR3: CASSQGFGTANYEQYF. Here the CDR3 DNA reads TGCGCCAGCAGCCAAGGCTTTGGAACAGCGAACTACGAGCAGTACTTC.

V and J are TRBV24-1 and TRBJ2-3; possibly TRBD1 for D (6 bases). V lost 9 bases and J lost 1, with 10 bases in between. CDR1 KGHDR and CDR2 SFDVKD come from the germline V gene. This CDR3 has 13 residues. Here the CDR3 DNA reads TGTGCCACCCGGCCAGGGGGCACAGATACGCAGTATTTT. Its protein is CATRPGGTDTQYF.

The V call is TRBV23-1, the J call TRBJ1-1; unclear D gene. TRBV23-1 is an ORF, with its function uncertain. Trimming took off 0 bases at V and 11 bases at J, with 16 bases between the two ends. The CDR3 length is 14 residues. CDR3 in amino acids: CASSQSLIRSAAFF. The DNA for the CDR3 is TGCGCCAGCAGTCAATCCCTTATAAGGTCAGCGGCTTTCTTT.

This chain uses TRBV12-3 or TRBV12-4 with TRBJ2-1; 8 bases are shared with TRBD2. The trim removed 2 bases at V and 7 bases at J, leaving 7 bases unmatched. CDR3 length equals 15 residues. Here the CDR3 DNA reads TGTGCCAGCAGTTTAATTAGCGGGAAGCTTAATGAGCAGTTCTTC. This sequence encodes CASSLISGKLNEQFF.

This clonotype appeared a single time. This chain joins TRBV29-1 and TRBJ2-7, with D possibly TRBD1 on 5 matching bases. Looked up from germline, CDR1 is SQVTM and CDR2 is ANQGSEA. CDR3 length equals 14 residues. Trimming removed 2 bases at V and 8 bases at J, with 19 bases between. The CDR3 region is CSVESGAYLMKQYF. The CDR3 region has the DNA TGCAGCGTTGAAAGTGGGGCCTACCTTATGAAGCAGTACTTC.

CDR3 residues: CATSTAPGNTGELFF. CDR3 DNA sequence: TGTGCCACCAGCACAGCTCCGGGAAACACCGGGGAGCTGTTTTTT. The chain has TRBV15 and TRBJ2-2; the D gene is possibly TRBD2 (5 bases). The germline CDR1 and CDR2 sequences are LNHNV and YYDKDF (reference sequence). The CDR3 is 15 amino acids. V was pared by 4 bases and J by 2 bases, with 11 bases between.